The 5 T cell receptor beta chains presented below share a single source sample, sequenced in a study of human T cells and chemical hapten exposure. TCRdb itself ran the RACE reads through MiXCR, one entry per CDR3 protein. The sample lists 240,000 or so distinct CDR3 sequences, 7% to 10% occurring once. Time point noted: pre-sensitization, week 0. Treatment in this sample: therapeutic diphenylcyclopropenone sensitization with weekly scalp DPC. The sequences come from whole blood, collected in connection with sensitization to the hapten diphenylcyclopropenone (DPC). Receptors were obtained from a woman aged 40 to 50 with alopecia areata. Some clones in this sample may be carry-over from other donors' samples.

The V gene is TRBV27, the J gene TRBJ1-5; D gene uncertain. Germline V lookup: CDR1 MNHEY, CDR2 SMNVEV (reference sequence). The CDR3 runs 17 residues. V lost 6 bases and J lost 5, with 23 bases in between. Written as DNA, the CDR3 is TGTGCCAGCAGCCTCAGGTCTGATACTCTATCGCATCAGCCCCAGCATTTT. It is translated as CASSLRSDTLSHQPQHF.

This clonotype was counted only a few times. V gene TRBV5-1 combines with J gene TRBJ2-7; D unclear. This CDR3 has 13 residues. Trimming removed 3 bases from V and 6 bases from J, with 13 bases in between. CDR1 is SGHRS and CDR2 is YFSETQ in the germline V gene. DNA of the CDR3: TGCGCCAGCAGCTCCGGAACCCAAGGCGAGCAGTACTTC. It codes for CASSSGTQGEQYF.

V is TRBV9 and J is TRBJ1-1, with D perhaps matching TRBD1 (5 bases). Trimming shortened V by 3 bases and J by 1 base, and 10 bases separated the two germline ends. This CDR3 is 14 amino acids long. CDR1 is SGDLS, CDR2 YYNGEE, per germline. The CDR3 nucleotides read TGTGCCAGCAGCGGAGGGACCGCGAACACTGAAGCTTTCTTT. It codes for CASSGGTANTEAFF.

This clonotype was recorded at least ten times. The chain recombines TRBV12-3 or TRBV12-4 with TRBJ1-2; D gene unclear. The germline V and J ends were trimmed by 3 bases and 0 bases, with 11 bases remaining between them. The CDR3 runs to 15 residues. CDR3 in amino acids: CASSFRNSANYGYTF. In DNA form, the CDR3 reads TGTGCCAGCAGTTTTCGGAACTCCGCTAACTATGGCTACACCTTC.

In its sample, this clonotype was seen a few times. The chain has TRBV28 and TRBJ2-1; 7 nucleotides agree with TRBD2. V dropped 2 bases and J dropped 14; count of bases not matched to a gene: 15. The CDR3 contains 15 residues. CDR1 MDHEN and CDR2 SYDVKM come from the germline V gene. DNA for the CDR3: TGTGCCAGCAGTTTAGATCCCGCGACTAGCCGGGGAAAGTTCTTC. It yields the protein CASSLDPATSRGKFF.